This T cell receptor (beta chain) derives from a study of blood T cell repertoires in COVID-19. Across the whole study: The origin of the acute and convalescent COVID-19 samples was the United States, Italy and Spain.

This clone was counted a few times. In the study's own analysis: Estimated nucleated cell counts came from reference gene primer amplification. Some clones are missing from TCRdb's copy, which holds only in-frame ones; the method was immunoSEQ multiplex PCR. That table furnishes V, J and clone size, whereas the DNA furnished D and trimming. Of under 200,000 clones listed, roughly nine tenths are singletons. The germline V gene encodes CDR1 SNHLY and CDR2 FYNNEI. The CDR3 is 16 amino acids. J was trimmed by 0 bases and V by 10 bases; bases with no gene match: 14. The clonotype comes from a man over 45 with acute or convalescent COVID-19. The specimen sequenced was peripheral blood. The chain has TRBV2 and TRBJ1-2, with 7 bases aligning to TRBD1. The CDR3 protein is CATNLGQALTNYGYTF. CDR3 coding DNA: TGTGCCACCAACCTAGGACAGGCCCTCACTAACTATGGCTACACCTTC.